What follows are 32 T cell receptor beta chains derived from one specimen sequenced in a study of read filtering for tumor transcriptome and immune sequencing. Molecular barcoded adaptors covering alpha/delta and beta/gamma chains were used on 400 ng RNA. MiXCR, applied by TCRdb to the reads, yields one record per CDR3 protein. The table has approximately 90,000 distinct CDR3 sequences, roughly an eighth seen once; the top ten hold more than 12%. The sequencing sample was made of a population of CD138-negative cells sorted from bone marrow. Source of these receptors: a donor aged 40 or older with multiple myeloma.

This clonotype was counted many times. The chain carries TRBV28 and TRBJ2-7; the D call may be TRBD1 or TRBD2 (6 bases each). The CDR3 spans 16 residues. CDR1 is MDHEN, CDR2 SYDVKM, per germline. V shed 6 bases and J shed 0 bases, with 18 bases lying between them. This CDR3 is CASSPGGLKSSYEQYF. The DNA for the CDR3 is TGTGCCAGCAGCCCTGGGGGGCTAAAGAGCTCCTACGAGCAGTACTTC.

This clonotype has ten or more counts. V is TRBV7-2 and J is TRBJ2-1, with D possibly matching TRBD2 (6 bases). The CDR3 is 16 residues long. Germline assignment: CDR1 SGHTA and CDR2 FQGNSA. Trimming removed 2 bases from V and 9 bases from J, with 20 bases in between. CDR3: CASSLRVSGLVVEQFF. In DNA, the CDR3 is TGTGCCAGCAGCTTACGTGTTAGCGGTCTGGTTGTTGAGCAGTTCTTC.

This clonotype has only a few counts. The chain recombines TRBV2 with TRBJ2-5, with 7 bases matching TRBD1. The CDR3 sequence is 14 residues long. Germline values: CDR1 SNHLY, CDR2 FYNNEI. V was clipped by 0 bases and J by 6 bases; unmatched bases: 4. The DNA of the CDR3 is TGTGCCAGCAGTGAAGCAACAGGGGTGAAGACCCAGTACTTC. Translating it yields CASSEATGVKTQYF.

The V and J genes are TRBV12-3 or TRBV12-4 and TRBJ2-7, with 8 positions matching TRBD1. V lost 6 bases to trimming and J lost 1 base; unmatched junction nucleotides: 2. This CDR3 has 13 amino acids. The CDR3 spells CASRRQGSYEQYF. In DNA, the CDR3 is TGTGCCAGCAGACGACAGGGGTCCTACGAGCAGTACTTC.

This clonotype was seen repeatedly, ten times or more. The rearrangement uses TRBV7-9 and TRBJ2-3; possible D gene TRBD2, 5 bases. Germline V gene data show CDR1 as SEHNR and CDR2 as FQNEAQ (reference sequence). There are 16 residues in the CDR3. V gave up 3 bases and J gave up 0 bases, with 13 bases separating them. In DNA, the CDR3 is TGTGCCAGCAGCTTTTTTAACGGGGTTAGCACAGATACGCAGTATTTT. This encodes CASSFFNGVSTDTQYF.

In its sample, this clonotype was seen many times. This chain links TRBV10-2 with TRBJ2-2; D is unresolved. The CDR3 covers 14 residues. The ends were cut back, 6 bases at V and 1 base at J, with 9 bases in the middle. Germline CDR1 WSHSY, CDR2 SAAADI. The CDR3 sequence is CASRGSGNTGELFF. In DNA form, the CDR3 reads TGCGCCAGCAGGGGGTCAGGGAACACCGGGGAGCTGTTTTTT.

This clonotype was detected ten times or more. This CDR3 reads CASRRRNTEAFF. For the CDR3, the DNA is TGTGCCAGCAGAAGACGCAACACTGAAGCTTTCTTT. This chain links TRBV12-3 or TRBV12-4 with TRBJ1-1; D remains unclear. Between the trimmed V and J ends, which lost 6 bases and 2 bases, there was a span of 7 bases. The CDR3 has 12 amino acids.

This clonotype was detected ten times or more. The chain carries TRBV5-1 and TRBJ2-3; D is tentatively TRBD1 or TRBD2 (5 bases each). The CDR3 spans 12 residues. CDR1 is SGHRS, CDR2 YFSETQ, per germline. The V end was cut by 4 bases, the J end by 3 bases, with 6 bases between. CDR3 protein: CASSGGTDTQYF. The CDR3 bases are TGCGCCAGCAGCGGGGGAACAGATACGCAGTATTTT. The whole variable domain, filled in from reference TRBV5-1 and TRBJ2-3, reads KAGVTQTPRYLIKTRGQQVTLSCSPISGHRSVSWYQQTPGQGLQFLFEYFSETQRNKGNFPGRFSGRQFSNSRSEMNVSTLELGDSALYLCASSGGTDTQYFGPGTRLTVL.

About this clonotype: Since a much larger clone is just one base distant, this may be a read error. This rearrangement joins TRBV5-1 to TRBJ2-5, with a weak D call TRBD1 (5 bases). Trimming left V 2 bases short and J 5 bases short, with 13 bases between. The germline V gene has CDR1 SGHRS and CDR2 YFSETQ. The CDR3 is 14 amino acids. The CDR3 sequence: CASSFSSGAETQYF. As DNA, the CDR3 is TGCGCCAGCAGCTTCAGCTCTGGGGCGGAGACCCAGTACTTC.

This clonotype showed up many times. The V gene is TRBV20-1, the J gene TRBJ2-4; 8 bases align to TRBD2. V trimming: 3 bases; J trimming: 0 bases; junction bases outside the gene matches: 19. CDR3 size: 20 residues. CDR1 is DFQATT, CDR2 SNEGSKA, per germline (reference sequence). The CDR3 DNA follows: TGCAGTGCTAGCGCCAGCGGGGGCTTCCTTGCCGAGATAGCCAAAAACATTCAGTACTTC. Its protein product is CSASASGGFLAEIAKNIQYF.

This clonotype has ten or more counts. V is TRBV4-2 and J is TRBJ2-7, with 8 positions matching TRBD2. Germline assignment: CDR1 LGHNA and CDR2 YNFKEQ. The CDR3 is made up of 14 amino acids. The trim removed 3 bases at V and 3 bases at J, leaving 4 bases unmatched. CDR3 in amino acids: CASSQGTRDYEQYF. CDR3 coding DNA: TGTGCCAGCAGCCAGGGGACTAGAGACTACGAGCAGTACTTC.

At least ten counts were recorded for this clonotype. J is TRBJ1-2 and V is TRBV2, with D unresolved. V lost 6 bases, J lost 4 bases, and 12 bases lay in between. CDR1 is SNHLY, CDR2 FYNNEI, per germline. The CDR3 length is 13 residues. Here the CDR3 DNA reads TGTGCCAGCAGGGCCCCGACCTCCTATGGCTACACCTTC. Translated: CASRAPTSYGYTF.

Ten or more counts support this clonotype. This rearrangement joins TRBV25-1 to TRBJ2-2; 11 bases map to TRBD2. This CDR3 spans 15 amino acids. J gave up 7 bases and V 4 bases, and 5 bases lay outside the gene matches. The germline V gene encodes CDR1 MGHDK and CDR2 SYGVNS. The CDR3 nucleotides read TGTGCCAGCAGTGGGACTCTAGCGGGAGGCGGGGAGCTGTTTTTT. It translates to CASSGTLAGGGELFF.

This clonotype was counted ten times or more. The junction shows a germline mismatch at one end, possibly a read error. The chain carries TRBV3-1 and TRBJ2-3; D may be TRBD2 (6 bases). The CDR3 runs to 14 residues. The germline V gene encodes CDR1 LGHDT and CDR2 YNNKEL (reference sequence). CDR3 in DNA: TGTGCCAGCAGCCCGGAGGGGATCACAGATATGCAGTATTTT. This translates into CASSPEGITDMQYF.

On this clonotype: At one of its ends the junction is not consistent with the germline gene, which may arise from a read error. The chain combines TRBV6-2 or TRBV6-3 with TRBJ2-1, with 15 bases identical to TRBD2. The CDR3 has 17 residues. Germline loops: CDR1 MNHEY, CDR2 SVGEGT. CDR3 bases: TGTGCCAGCAGTTATTGGACTAGCGGGAGGGACTACAGTGAGCAGATCTTC. Translation: CASSYWTSGRDYSEQIF.

The sample holds many counts of this clonotype. The chain joins TRBV6-6 to TRBJ2-1; TRBD2 matches at 13 bases. CDR1 is MNHNY and CDR2 is SVGAGI in the germline V gene (reference sequence). With 8 bases clipped from V and 9 bases from J, the junction kept 7 bases outside the gene matches. The CDR3 contains 14 residues. CDR3 sequence reads: CASRTSGRAGEQFF. Written as DNA, the CDR3 is TGTGCCAGCCGAACTAGCGGGAGGGCCGGTGAGCAGTTCTTC.

This clonotype was observed a few times. V usage is TRBV7-9 and J usage is TRBJ1-1, with D unresolved. The V and J ends lost 1 base and 5 bases respectively, with 11 bases between them. Germline CDR1 SEHNR, CDR2 FQNEAQ (reference sequence). This CDR3 spans 14 amino acids. This chain's CDR3 is CASSLEVRWTEAFF. CDR3 bases: TGTGCCAGCAGCTTAGAGGTCAGATGGACTGAAGCTTTCTTT.

This clonotype has at least ten counts. The V call is TRBV20-1, the J call TRBJ2-5; no reliable D call. CDR1 and CDR2 (germline): DFQATT, SNEGSKA (reference sequence). Between the trimmed V and J ends, which lost 0 bases and 4 bases, there was a span of 6 bases. The CDR3 sequence is 12 residues long. The CDR3 coding sequence is TGCAGTGCTAGAGATCTTGGAGAGACCCAGTACTTC. Translated, it gives CSARDLGETQYF.

This clonotype was seen a handful of times. The chain is built from TRBV12-3 or TRBV12-4 and TRBJ1-5; D gene ambiguous. The CDR3 runs 16 residues. Trimming left V 2 bases short and J 0 bases short, with 11 bases between. Written as DNA, the CDR3 is TGTGCCAGCAGTTTACAGTCGGTAGGTAGCAATCAGCCCCAGCATTTT. Amino acid sequence: CASSLQSVGSNQPQHF.

This clonotype showed up many times. The chain couples TRBV19 to TRBJ1-5; 8 nucleotides align to TRBD1. Per germline, CDR1 LNHDA and CDR2 SQIVND (reference sequence). The length of the CDR3 is 13 residues. Trimming took 6 bases from V and 7 from J; bases not matched to a gene: 5. The CDR3 coding sequence is TGTGCCAGTAGCGGACAGGGCGGGCAGCCCCAGCATTTT. Translation gives CASSGQGGQPQHF.

A few counts support this clonotype. The chain employs TRBV20-1 and TRBJ2-3, with 10 bases aligning to TRBD2. There are 15 residues in the CDR3. V was clipped by 5 bases and J by 0 bases; unmatched bases: 5. Germline lookup yields CDR1 DFQATT and CDR2 SNEGSKA (reference sequence). CDR3 nucleotide sequence: TGCAGTGCTCCGCCTAGCGGGGGCAGCACAGATACGCAGTATTTT. It codes for CSAPPSGGSTDTQYF.

With respect to this clonotype: With a much larger clone just one base away, this may be a read error. The rearrangement links TRBV20-1 to TRBJ2-7, with TRBD2 matching over 9 bases. From germline, CDR1 is DFQATT and CDR2 SNEGSKA (reference sequence). V lost 8 bases and J lost 12; bases outside the gene matches: 17. The CDR3 extends over 13 amino acids. The DNA of the CDR3 is TGCAGTACGATCGACGGGACTAGCTACGGGCGGTACTTC. It encodes CSTIDGTSYGRYF.

With respect to this clonotype: This sequence may be a read error, since a much larger clone differs from it by one base. The CDR3 region is CASSSNPAGAYEQYF. The CDR3 DNA reads TGTGCCAGCAGCTCAAACCCTGCAGGGGCCTACGAGCAGTACTTC. V is TRBV7-6 and J is TRBJ2-7; TRBD1 is a possible D gene (6 bases). This CDR3 spans 15 amino acids. Germline CDR1 reads SGHVS; CDR2 reads FNYEAQ. The V end lost 4 bases, the J end lost 2 bases, and 15 bases lay between the germline ends.

Note on this clonotype: A read error may be the cause here, since a much bigger clone is one base away. The chain uses TRBV6-2 or TRBV6-3 and TRBJ1-1; maybe TRBD1 (6 bases). CDR3 length: 14 amino acids. CDR1 is MNHEY, CDR2 SVGEGT, per germline. CDR3 nucleotide sequence: TGTGCCAGCACTCTTTTCCAGGGGCCGCCTGACGCTTTCTTT. Amino acid sequence: CASTLFQGPPDAFF.

The rearrangement uses TRBV5-1 and TRBJ1-1, with D possibly TRBD1 on 5 matching bases. There are 14 residues in the CDR3. CDR1 and CDR2 (germline): SGHRS, YFSETQ. V lost 4 bases and J lost 2, with 12 bases in between. The CDR3 is CASSLMDTNTEAFF. The CDR3 DNA reads as TGCGCCAGCAGCCTCATGGACACTAACACTGAAGCTTTCTTT.

As concerns this clonotype: A much larger clone lies one base from this, so it may be a read error. This chain links TRBV20-1 with TRBJ2-1, with D perhaps TRBD1 or TRBD2 (5 bases each). The CDR3 runs 14 residues. Germline assignment: CDR1 DFQATT and CDR2 SNEGSKA (reference sequence). Trimming shortened V by 6 bases and J by 12 bases, and 24 bases separated the two germline ends. CDR3 DNA sequence: TGCAGTGCGGAACGGACCGGGACCGCTTTGGGGCAGTTCTTC. Amino acid sequence: CSAERTGTALGQFF.

On this clonotype: This probably arose from a read error, given a far larger clone one base away. The chain has TRBV5-1 and TRBJ1-4, with 10 bases matching TRBD1. Near its end, the DNA agrees better with TRBJ2-3, so the J call may be wrong. The CDR3 sequence is 15 residues long. The germline V gene has CDR1 SGHRS and CDR2 YFSETQ. Written as DNA, the CDR3 is TGCGCCAGCAGCTCGACAGGGGGCCCGTCGGATAAGCAGTATTTT. Amino acids: CASSSTGGPSDKQYF.

This clonotype was seen at least ten times. The chain couples TRBV24-1 to TRBJ2-1, with 9 bases identical to TRBD2. The germline gives CDR1 KGHDR, CDR2 SFDVKD. Germline trimming cut 3 bases from V and 1 base from J; bases unmatched to any gene: 15. The CDR3 contains 20 residues. CDR3 bases: TGTGCCACCAGTGATCCCGGTTTGGGCGGGAGGGCCGCGTCCTACAATGAGCAGTTCTTC. Translating gives CATSDPGLGGRAASYNEQFF.

The chain carries TRBV5-1 and TRBJ1-5, with D perhaps matching TRBD1 (6 bases). The germline V and J ends were trimmed by 0 bases and 16 bases, with 14 bases remaining between them. The CDR3 has 12 residues. Germline V gene data show CDR1 as SGHRS and CDR2 as YFSETQ. CDR3 nucleotide sequence: TGCGCCAGCAGCTTGGAGTGGGACACCCCACATTTT. This encodes CASSLEWDTPHF.

This clonotype was observed a few times. The rearrangement joins TRBV7-9 to TRBJ1-1; perhaps TRBD1 as D (6 bases). CDR3 length equals 13 residues. Germline V lookup: CDR1 SEHNR, CDR2 FQNEAQ (reference sequence). V lost 6 bases and J 4 bases, leaving 12 bases between the germline ends. This chain's CDR3 is CASRLTGITEAFF. The DNA of the CDR3 is TGTGCCAGCAGGCTTACAGGGATCACTGAAGCTTTCTTT.

This clonotype was detected many times. V is TRBV20-1 and J is TRBJ2-1, with TRBD2 identical over 10 bases. This CDR3 spans 16 amino acids. Germline-derived CDR1 and CDR2 are DFQATT and SNEGSKA (reference sequence). V shed 5 bases, J shed 3 bases, and the junction held 10 bases outside the gene matches. CDR3 DNA: TGCAGTGCTCAGAGCGGGAGGGCTTTGGTCTACAATGAGCAGTTCTTC. It codes for CSAQSGRALVYNEQFF.

This clonotype was recorded at least ten times. The chain recombines TRBV7-2 with TRBJ2-3, with 8 bases lining up with TRBD2. V dropped 5 bases and J dropped 8; count of bases not matched to a gene: 3. The germline gives CDR1 SGHTA, CDR2 FQGNSA. This CDR3 has 12 residues. The CDR3 sequence: CASSVGTSTQYF. The CDR3 DNA is TGTGCCAGCAGCGTCGGGACTAGTACGCAGTATTTT.